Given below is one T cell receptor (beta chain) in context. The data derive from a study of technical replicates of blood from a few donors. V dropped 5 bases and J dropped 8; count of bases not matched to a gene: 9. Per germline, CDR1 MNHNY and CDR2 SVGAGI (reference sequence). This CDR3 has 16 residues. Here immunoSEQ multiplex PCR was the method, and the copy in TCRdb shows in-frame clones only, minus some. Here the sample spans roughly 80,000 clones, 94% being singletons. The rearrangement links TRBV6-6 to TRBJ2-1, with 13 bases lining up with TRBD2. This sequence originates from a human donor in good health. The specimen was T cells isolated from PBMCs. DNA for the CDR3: TGTGCCAGCAGTATGACCGGGACTAGCGGGATTGATGAGCAGTTCTTC. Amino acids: CASSMTGTSGIDEQFF.